This TCR beta chain originates from a study of a mutant IDH1 vaccine in newly diagnosed glioma. Study in general: Patients under treatment included roughly 60% males and about 38% females and had a mean age of around 43 years. Patients were pretreated with radiotherapy, temozolomide, or both, mostly both.

With regard to this clone: Its antigen is as yet unknown.

The CDR3 length is 15 residues. V lost 5 bases and J lost 4, with 15 bases in between. CDR1 is WSHSY and CDR2 is SAAADI in the germline V gene. Time point in this sample: baseline, week 1 (first vaccination visit). As for treatment: pre-vaccination baseline after standard-of-care therapy. Astrocytomas that were new, WHO grade 3 or 4, IDH1-mutant and ATRX-lost were present in the donors. Notes on the study in general: Among top peripheral T cell clonotypes, changes seemed unrelated to pseudoprogression.

Here immunoSEQ multiplex PCR was the method, and the copy in TCRdb shows in-frame clones only, minus some. The table shows about 68,000 clones, with more than 65% occurring only once. This material consisted of PBMCs, taken from a glioma patient treated with radiotherapy, temozolomide or both. The TCR originated in a man between 45 and 60 years old with glioma. The V call is TRBV10-2, the J call TRBJ1-5; D not resolved. The CDR3 reads CASSSAAGVNQPQHF. The CDR3 DNA reads as TGCGCCAGCAGTTCAGCCGCCGGAGTAAATCAGCCCCAGCATTTT.